This TCR beta chain was retrieved from a study of blood T cell repertoires in COVID-19. Study overall: The samples span acute and convalescent COVID-19 from the United States, Italy and Spain. The cDNA or gDNA used as material had been derived from T cells, B-cell-depleted T cells, or PBMCs.

Under the authors' procedure: For nucleated cells, counts were estimated from reference gene primer amplification. The protocol was immunoSEQ multiplex PCR, while the TCRdb copy is restricted to in-frame clones and leaves out a portion. V, J and clone size derive from that table, while D and trimming were established from the DNA sequence. The table has 95,000 to 150,000 clones, roughly 88% seen once; the top ten hold roughly 4%. The length of the CDR3 is 13 residues. J gave up 11 bases and V 8 bases, and 7 bases lay outside the gene matches. The table lists this clone with a count of one. The gene calls are TRBV12-3 or TRBV12-4 and TRBJ2-3, with 13 bases aligning to TRBD2. The sequencing input was peripheral blood. This TCR was sampled from a middle-aged man with acute or convalescent COVID-19. The DNA for the CDR3 is TGTGCCAGCCGGACTAGCGGGAGCGGTGAGCAGTATTTT. Amino acid sequence: CASRTSGSGEQYF.